These 11 T cell receptor beta chains were all obtained from the same sample, sequenced in a study of PD-L1 blockade in urothelial cancer (dated 2017 in TCRdb). The receptor library was made with the immunoSEQ multiplex PCR assay. TCRdb limited this immuneACCESS table to in-frame rearrangements with V and J called. A share of clones is missing; checked studies link under half to unresolved V genes, and the rest is unexplained. The sample has some 71,000 clones on record, less than 90% of them singletons. The ten largest make up around 3.3% of the sample. This sample comprised PBMCs, obtained around atezolizumab (anti-PD-L1) treatment. The receptors were sampled from a man aged 60 to 75 with urothelial cancer.

The chain is built from TRBV5-1 and TRBJ1-2, with TRBD1 identical over 9 bases. V shed 6 bases, J shed 6 bases, and the junction held 6 bases outside the gene matches. CDR3 length: 13 amino acids. Germline assignment: CDR1 SGHRS and CDR2 YFSETQ. DNA of the CDR3: TGCGCCAGCACCAACAGGGGGCTGAATGGCTACACCTTC. Amino acid sequence: CASTNRGLNGYTF. Full variable domain (remainder filled in from reference TRBV5-1 and TRBJ1-2): KAGVTQTPRYLIKTRGQQVTLSCSPISGHRSVSWYQQTPGQGLQFLFEYFSETQRNKGNFPGRFSGRQFSNSRSEMNVSTLELGDSALYLCASTNRGLNGYTFGSGTRLTVV.

This clone was observed a few times. The CDR3 DNA is TGTGCCAGCAGTGCCGAAAACATTCAGTACTTC. It is translated as CASSAENIQYF. The chain joins TRBV2 to TRBJ2-4; D unresolved. Germline CDR1 reads SNHLY; CDR2 reads FYNNEI. The CDR3 length is 11 residues. Trimming stripped 4 bases from V and 5 bases from J, with 3 bases between.

The chain links TRBV4-3 to TRBJ1-1; maybe TRBD1 (6 bases). This CDR3 is built from 16 residues. The germline V gene has CDR1 LGHNA and CDR2 YSLEER. V lost 0 bases to trimming and J lost 1 base, with 12 bases between them. DNA of the CDR3: TGCGCCAGCAGCCAAGATGCGGGGGCGCGGAACACTGAAGCTTTCTTT. Amino acids: CASSQDAGARNTEAFF.

The chain uses TRBV5-8 and TRBJ2-1; TRBD1 matches at 11 bases. V lost 4 bases to trimming and J lost 7 bases; unmatched junction nucleotides: 4. This CDR3 region has 14 residues. Per germline, CDR1 SGHTS and CDR2 YDEGEE. The CDR3 DNA follows: TGTGCCAGCAGCGGACAGGGGGCGCAAAATGAGCAGTTCTTC. It yields the protein CASSGQGAQNEQFF.

The genes are TRBV11-2 and TRBJ2-1, with a tentative D call TRBD2 (5 bases). CDR3 length equals 14 residues. Between the trimmed V and J ends, which lost 6 bases and 8 bases, there was a span of 17 bases. CDR1 and CDR2 from the germline V gene are SGHAT and FQNNGV. The CDR3, as DNA: TGTGCCAGCAGTATAGGCGCTAGCTGGTATGAGCAGTTCTTC. This translates into CASSIGASWYEQFF.

V and J are TRBV19 and TRBJ2-5; no reliable D call. The CDR3 consists of 14 residues. Germline V lookup: CDR1 LNHDA, CDR2 SQIVND (reference sequence). V lost 6 bases, J lost 1 base, and 12 bases lay in between. The CDR3 DNA is TGTGCCAGTAGCCTCCCGGGTAGCCAAGAGACCCAGTACTTC. This gives the protein CASSLPGSQETQYF.

This CDR3 is CASSERPGGTEAFF. The CDR3 nucleotides read TGTGCCAGCAGTGAACGCCCAGGGGGGACTGAAGCTTTCTTT. V gene TRBV2 combines with J gene TRBJ1-1; 7 nucleotides match TRBD1. With 2 bases clipped from V and 5 bases from J, the junction kept 5 bases outside the gene matches. Germline V gene data show CDR1 as SNHLY and CDR2 as FYNNEI. There are 14 residues in the CDR3.

V usage is TRBV5-1 and J usage is TRBJ2-2; D is uncertain. Germline-derived CDR1 and CDR2 are SGHRS and YFSETQ. The V and J ends lost 0 bases and 4 bases respectively, with 4 bases between them. The CDR3 covers 13 residues. Here the CDR3 reads CASSLGSTGELFF. CDR3 nucleotides: TGCGCCAGCAGCTTGGGCAGCACCGGGGAGCTGTTTTTT.

This chain uses TRBV7-9 with TRBJ1-1; D might be TRBD1 (5 bases). Germline CDR1 SEHNR, CDR2 FQNEAQ (reference sequence). V was pared by 10 bases and J by 4 bases, with 16 bases between. This CDR3 region has 13 residues. The CDR3 loop reads CATTWEGRTEAFF. The CDR3 DNA reads TGTGCCACCACGTGGGAGGGGCGCACTGAAGCTTTCTTT.

The gene calls are TRBV27 and TRBJ1-6; 8 nucleotides match TRBD1. J gave up 7 bases and V 5 bases, and 4 bases lay outside the gene matches. The CDR3 length is 14 residues. The V gene's germline CDR1 is MNHEY and CDR2 SMNVEV (reference sequence). CDR3: CASSPRTGNSPLHF. CDR3 nucleotides: TGTGCCAGCAGTCCCCGGACAGGGAATTCACCCCTCCACTTT.

The chain employs TRBV7-9 and TRBJ2-1; D unresolved. V was clipped by 5 bases and J by 6 bases, with 5 bases between them. CDR1 SEHNR and CDR2 FQNEAQ come from the germline V gene (reference sequence). The length of the CDR3 is 11 residues. CDR3 in DNA: TGTGCCAGCAGCGAGGCCAATGAGCAGTTCTTC. It encodes CASSEANEQFF.